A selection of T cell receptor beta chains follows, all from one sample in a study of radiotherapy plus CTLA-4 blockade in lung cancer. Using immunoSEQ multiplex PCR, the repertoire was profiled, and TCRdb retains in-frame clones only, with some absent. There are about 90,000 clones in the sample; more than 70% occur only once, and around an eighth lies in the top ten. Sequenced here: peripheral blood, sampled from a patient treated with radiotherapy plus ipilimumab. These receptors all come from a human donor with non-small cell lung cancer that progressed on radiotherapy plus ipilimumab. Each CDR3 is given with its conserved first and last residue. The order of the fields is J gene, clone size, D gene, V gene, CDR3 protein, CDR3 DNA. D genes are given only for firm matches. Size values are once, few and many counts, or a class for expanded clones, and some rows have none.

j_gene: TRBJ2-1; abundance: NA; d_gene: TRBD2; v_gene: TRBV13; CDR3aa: CASSLERGVFNEQFF; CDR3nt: TGTGCCAGCAGCTTAGAGCGGGGGGTCTTCAATGAGCAGTTCTTC
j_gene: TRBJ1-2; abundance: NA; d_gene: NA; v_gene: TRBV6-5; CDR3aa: CASSLAENYGYTF; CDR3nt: TGTGCCAGCAGCCTCGCAGAGAACTATGGCTACACCTTC
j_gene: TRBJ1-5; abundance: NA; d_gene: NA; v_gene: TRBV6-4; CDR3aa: CASRKRSPNQPQHF; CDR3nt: TGTGCCAGCAGAAAACGGTCGCCCAATCAGCCCCAGCATTTT
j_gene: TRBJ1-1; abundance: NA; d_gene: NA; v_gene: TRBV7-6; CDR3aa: CASSSPGLLNTEAFF; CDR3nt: TGTGCCAGCAGCTCCCCGGGGCTGCTAAACACTGAAGCTTTCTTT
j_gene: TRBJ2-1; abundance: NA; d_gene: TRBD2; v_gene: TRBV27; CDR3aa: CASRGGSYNEQFF; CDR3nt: TGTGCCAGCCGCGGGGGCTCCTACAATGAGCAGTTCTTC
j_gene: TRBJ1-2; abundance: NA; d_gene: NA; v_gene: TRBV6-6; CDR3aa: CASSYGGGLGYGYTF; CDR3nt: TGTGCCAGCAGTTACGGAGGAGGGCTGGGCTATGGCTACACCTTC
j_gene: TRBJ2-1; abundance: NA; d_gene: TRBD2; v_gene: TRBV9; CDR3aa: CASSVNPRGGNNEQFF; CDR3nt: TGTGCCAGCAGCGTAAATCCGCGGGGGGGTAACAATGAGCAGTTCTTC
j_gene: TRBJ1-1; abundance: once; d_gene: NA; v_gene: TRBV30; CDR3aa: CAWTPPRQDRRGTEAFF; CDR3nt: TGTGCCTGGACCCCCCCACGACAGGACCGCCGGGGGACTGAAGCTTTCTTT
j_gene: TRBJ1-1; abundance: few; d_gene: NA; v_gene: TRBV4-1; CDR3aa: CASSQVEGTTLNTEAFF; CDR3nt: TGCGCCAGCAGCCAAGTGGAAGGGACAACTTTGAACACTGAAGCTTTCTTT
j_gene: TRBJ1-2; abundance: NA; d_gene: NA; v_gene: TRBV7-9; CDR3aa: CASSLEGLAWGYTF; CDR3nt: TGTGCCAGCAGCTTAGAGGGCCTAGCGTGGGGCTACACCTTC
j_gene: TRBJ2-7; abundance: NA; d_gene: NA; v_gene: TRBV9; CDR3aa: CASSLRDSSEQYF; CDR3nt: TGTGCCAGCAGCCTCCGGGACTCCTCCGAGCAGTACTTC
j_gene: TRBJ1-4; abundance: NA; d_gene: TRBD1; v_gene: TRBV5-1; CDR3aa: CASSSGTGGFLTNEKLFF; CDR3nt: TGCGCCAGCAGCTCCGGGACAGGGGGCTTTCTGACTAATGAAAAACTGTTTTTT
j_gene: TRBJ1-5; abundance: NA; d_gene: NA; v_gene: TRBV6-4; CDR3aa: CASSDSDWPNSNQPQHF; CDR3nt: TGTGCCAGCAGTGACTCGGACTGGCCTAATAGCAATCAGCCCCAGCATTTT
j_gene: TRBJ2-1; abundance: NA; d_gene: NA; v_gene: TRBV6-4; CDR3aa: CASSEAGRAYNEQFF; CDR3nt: TGTGCCAGCAGTGAGGCAGGGCGGGCCTACAATGAGCAGTTCTTC
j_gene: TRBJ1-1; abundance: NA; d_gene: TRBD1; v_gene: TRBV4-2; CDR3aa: CASSQGQGLNTEAFF; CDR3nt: TGTGCCAGCAGCCAAGGACAGGGGCTGAACACTGAAGCTTTCTTT
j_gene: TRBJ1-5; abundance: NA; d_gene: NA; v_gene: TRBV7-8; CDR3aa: CASSLGRRNQPQHF; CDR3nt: TGTGCCAGCAGCTTAGGCCGGCGCAATCAGCCCCAGCATTTT
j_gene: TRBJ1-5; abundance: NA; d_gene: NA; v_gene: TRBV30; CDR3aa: CAWSPDSGNQPQHF; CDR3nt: TGTGCCTGGAGCCCCGACAGTGGGAATCAGCCCCAGCATTTT
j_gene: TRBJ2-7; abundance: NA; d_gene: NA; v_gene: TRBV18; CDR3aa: CASSPTTGRGGMEQYF; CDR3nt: TGTGCCAGCTCACCTACGACAGGGAGGGGGGGAATGGAGCAGTACTTC
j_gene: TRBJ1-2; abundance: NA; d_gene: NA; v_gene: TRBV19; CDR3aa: CASTWDRRYGYTF; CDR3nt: TGTGCCAGTACTTGGGACCGGAGGTACGGCTACACCTTC
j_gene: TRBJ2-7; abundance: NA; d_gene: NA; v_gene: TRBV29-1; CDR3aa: CSVRSLGNEQYF; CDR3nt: TGCAGCGTCAGGTCCCTGGGAAACGAGCAGTACTTC
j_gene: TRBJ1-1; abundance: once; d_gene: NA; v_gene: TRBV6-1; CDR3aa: CASSWGNTEAFF; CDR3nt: TGTGCCAGCTCTTGGGGGAACACTGAAGCTTTCTTT